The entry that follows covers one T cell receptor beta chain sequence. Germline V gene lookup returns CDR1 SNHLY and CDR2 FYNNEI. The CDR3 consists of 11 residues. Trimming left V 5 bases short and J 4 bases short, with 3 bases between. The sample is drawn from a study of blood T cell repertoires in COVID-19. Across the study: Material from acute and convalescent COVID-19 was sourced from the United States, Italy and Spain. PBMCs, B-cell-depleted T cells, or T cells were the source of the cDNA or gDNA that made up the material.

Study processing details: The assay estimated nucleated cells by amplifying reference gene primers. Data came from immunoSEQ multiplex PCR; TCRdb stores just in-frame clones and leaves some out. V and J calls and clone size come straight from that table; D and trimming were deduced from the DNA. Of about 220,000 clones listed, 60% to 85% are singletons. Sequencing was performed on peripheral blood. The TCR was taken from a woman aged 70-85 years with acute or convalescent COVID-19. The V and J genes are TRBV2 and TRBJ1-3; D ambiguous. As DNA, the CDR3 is TGTGCCAGCAGTTCGGGAAACACCATATATTTT. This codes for CASSSGNTIYF.